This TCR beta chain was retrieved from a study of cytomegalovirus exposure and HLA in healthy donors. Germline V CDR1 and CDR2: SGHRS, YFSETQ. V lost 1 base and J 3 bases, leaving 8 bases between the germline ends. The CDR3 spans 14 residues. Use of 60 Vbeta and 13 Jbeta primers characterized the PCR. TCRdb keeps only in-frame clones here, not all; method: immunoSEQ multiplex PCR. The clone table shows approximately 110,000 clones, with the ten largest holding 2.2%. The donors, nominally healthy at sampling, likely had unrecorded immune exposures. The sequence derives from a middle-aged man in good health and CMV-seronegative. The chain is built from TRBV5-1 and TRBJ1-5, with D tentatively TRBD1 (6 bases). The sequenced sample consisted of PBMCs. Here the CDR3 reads CASSLTGYNQPQHF. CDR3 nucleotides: TGCGCCAGCAGCTTGACAGGGTACAATCAGCCCCAGCATTTT. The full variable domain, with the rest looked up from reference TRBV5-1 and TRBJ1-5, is KAGVTQTPRYLIKTRGQQVTLSCSPISGHRSVSWYQQTPGQGLQFLFEYFSETQRNKGNFPGRFSGRQFSNSRSEMNVSTLELGDSALYLCASSLTGYNQPQHFGDGTRLSIL.